This section outlines one TCR beta chain sequence together with its context. This sample stems from a study of blood T cell repertoires in COVID-19. Whole-study context: The samples span acute and convalescent COVID-19 from the United States, Italy and Spain. The analysed material was cDNA or gDNA that came from T cells, B-cell-depleted T cells, or PBMCs.

Enrolled during active infection, Seattle patients were then followed longitudinally. Original analysis: The authors estimated nucleated cell counts from reference gene primer amplification. TCRdb keeps only in-frame clones here, not all; method: immunoSEQ multiplex PCR. V, J and clone size are those of that table, while D and trimming were read from the DNA. The repertoire has about 360,000 clones, 86% of them found once; the top ten carry under 8.5%. The V end was cut by 6 bases, the J end by 7 bases, with 18 bases between. The CDR3 is 14 residues long. Looked up from germline, CDR1 is LNHDA and CDR2 is SQIVND (reference sequence).

This TCR was recovered from a woman aged 55-75 years with COVID-19, enrolled during active disease. Material: peripheral blood. The rearrangement uses TRBV19 and TRBJ1-1, with a weak D call TRBD1 (5 bases). In DNA, the CDR3 is TGTGCCAGTAGCCGCCAGGAGGCGGGGGGTGAAGCTTTCTTT. It translates to CASSRQEAGGEAFF.